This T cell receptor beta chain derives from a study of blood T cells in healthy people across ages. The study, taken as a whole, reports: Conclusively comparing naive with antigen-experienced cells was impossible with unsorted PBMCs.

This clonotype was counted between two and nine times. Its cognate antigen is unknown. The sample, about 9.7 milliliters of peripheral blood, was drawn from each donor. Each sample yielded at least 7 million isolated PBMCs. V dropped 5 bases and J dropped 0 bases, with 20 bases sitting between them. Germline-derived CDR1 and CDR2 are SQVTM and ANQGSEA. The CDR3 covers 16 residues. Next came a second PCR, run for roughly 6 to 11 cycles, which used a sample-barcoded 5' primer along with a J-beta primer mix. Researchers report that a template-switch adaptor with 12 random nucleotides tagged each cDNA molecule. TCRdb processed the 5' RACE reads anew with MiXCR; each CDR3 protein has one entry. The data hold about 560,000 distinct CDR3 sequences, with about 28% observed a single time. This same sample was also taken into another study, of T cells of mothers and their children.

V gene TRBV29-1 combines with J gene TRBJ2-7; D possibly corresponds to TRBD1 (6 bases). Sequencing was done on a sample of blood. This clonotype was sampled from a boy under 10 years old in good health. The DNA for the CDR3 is TGCAGCGTTTCCCTTACAGACAGGTTTCCCTCCTACGAGCAGTACTTC. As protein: CSVSLTDRFPSYEQYF.